This T cell receptor beta chain was recorded in a study of regulatory T cells in long-lasting Graves disease. Time point meaning: newly diagnosed GD, antithyroid drugs for less than 3 months. The TCR library was made from RNA that had been extracted from PBMCs in TRIzol. Germline lookup yields CDR1 LGHDT and CDR2 YNNKEL (reference sequence). The length of the CDR3 is 16 residues. V trimming: 3 bases; J trimming: 2 bases; junction bases outside the gene matches: 10. In its sample, this clonotype ranks as medium-sized. Construction of TCR beta libraries relied on iRepertoire HTBI primers and on Arm-PCR targeting CDR3 regions. One entry per CDR3 protein, called by TCRdb with MiXCR from the multiplex PCR reads. Of a few hundred thousand distinct CDR3 sequences listed, around 15% were seen once; the top ten hold just over 20%. This same sample was also part of a study on T cells in Graves' hyperthyroidism and ophthalmopathy. That paper states: Using the HTBI primer set, a first-round RT-PCR was run on the TCR CDR3.

J is TRBJ2-7 and V is TRBV3-1; TRBD1 matches 7 bases. This specimen consisted of peripheral blood mononuclear cells (PBMCs), obtained at new diagnosis, from a patient treated with antithyroid drugs. The sequence was collected from a woman aged 18-29 years with Graves disease. CDR3 bases: TGTGCCAGCAGCCATCCGACCGGTGGGACAGCCTACGAGCAGTACTTC. Protein sequence: CASSHPTGGTAYEQYF.